A single sample is the source of the 21 T cell receptor beta chains below, sequenced in a study of blood T cell repertoires in COVID-19. Repertoires were generated with immunoSEQ multiplex PCR, while TCRdb's copy carries only in-frame clones and drops some. The sample holds approximately 50,000 clones; around 92% are singletons and the top ten take under 7%. Sequenced: peripheral blood. These receptors were taken from a man aged 45-60 years with active COVID-19.

V is TRBV28 and J is TRBJ1-1; D is possibly TRBD1 (6 bases). This CDR3 is built from 15 residues. Germline V gene lookup returns CDR1 MDHEN and CDR2 SYDVKM. Trimming took off 5 bases at V and 1 base at J, with 14 bases between the two ends. The CDR3 reads CASSPRDNPNTEAFF. The CDR3 DNA follows: TGTGCCAGCAGTCCCCGGGACAACCCGAACACTGAAGCTTTCTTT.

The genes are TRBV7-9 and TRBJ1-2; D unclear. The V end was cut by 4 bases, the J end by 7 bases, with 10 bases between. CDR3 length: 12 residues. The V gene's germline CDR1 is SEHNR and CDR2 FQNEAQ (reference sequence). In nucleotides, the CDR3 is TGTGCCAGCAGCTACACGGGTTCTGGCTACACCTTC. Amino acids: CASSYTGSGYTF.

This chain connects TRBV19 to TRBJ2-7; 7 bases are shared with TRBD1. CDR1 is LNHDA and CDR2 is SQIVND in the germline V gene (reference sequence). V lost 6 bases to trimming and J lost 3 bases; unmatched junction nucleotides: 8. The CDR3 runs to 14 residues. CDR3 DNA sequence: TGTGCCAGTAGCATACAGGGGACCGGCTACGAGCAGTACTTC. Translation gives CASSIQGTGYEQYF.

The rearrangement links TRBV7-2 to TRBJ2-4, with TRBD2 matching 8 bases. In germline, CDR1 is SGHTA, CDR2 FQGNSA. The CDR3 runs to 15 residues. The V and J ends lost 5 bases and 0 bases, in that order; junction bases with no gene match: 3. The CDR3 is CASSREGPAKNIQYF. CDR3 DNA sequence: TGTGCCAGCAGCCGGGAGGGGCCAGCCAAAAACATTCAGTACTTC.

The DNA for the CDR3 is TGTGCCAGCAGCTTGTGGCAAAGCGGGGGGATATTGAAGCAGTACTTC. It is translated as CASSLWQSGGILKQYF. The chain joins TRBV5-6 to TRBJ2-7; 9 bases fit TRBD2. With 1 base clipped from V and 8 bases from J, the junction kept 13 bases outside the gene matches. In germline, CDR1 is SGHDT, CDR2 YYEEEE. The CDR3 consists of 16 residues.

This rearrangement joins TRBV19 to TRBJ2-3, with D perhaps matching TRBD2 (6 bases). This CDR3 is built from 14 residues. The V gene's germline CDR1 is LNHDA and CDR2 SQIVND (reference sequence). V was cut by 7 bases and J by 4 bases, with 15 bases left in between. The CDR3 coding sequence is TGTGCCAGTACCTCGACTAGTTCAGCAGATACGCAGTATTTT. It encodes CASTSTSSADTQYF.

The chain couples TRBV3-1 (or the pseudogene TRBV3-2) to TRBJ2-7; D might be TRBD2 (5 bases). CDR1 and CDR2 (germline): LGHDT, YNNKEL (reference sequence). This CDR3 is built from 14 residues. Trimming removed 3 bases at V and 3 bases at J, with 12 bases between. CDR3 coding DNA: TGTGCCAGCAGCCAGGCATCTGGGAGCTACGAGCAGTACTTC. Encoded protein: CASSQASGSYEQYF.

V is TRBV3-1 (or the pseudogene TRBV3-2) and J is TRBJ1-5, with a weak D call TRBD1 (5 bases). The germline CDR1 and CDR2 sequences are LGHDT and YNNKEL (reference sequence). This CDR3 has 16 amino acids. V shed 1 base and J shed 1 base, with 11 bases lying between them. The CDR3, as DNA: TGTGCCAGCAGCCAAGGGGGGGTTCGGAGCAATCAGCCCCAGCATTTT. Translated, it gives CASSQGGVRSNQPQHF.

In its sample, this clone was seen once. This chain links TRBV6-1 with TRBJ2-1; a weak D match, TRBD1 (5 bases). With 2 bases removed from V and 5 bases from J, the gap between germline ends came to 10 bases. This CDR3 has 14 amino acids. Germline values: CDR1 MNHNS, CDR2 SASEGT. CDR3 amino acids: CASSELDKDNEQFF. CDR3 nucleotide sequence: TGTGCCAGCAGTGAACTGGACAAGGACAATGAGCAGTTCTTC.

The chain links TRBV5-1 to TRBJ1-2, with D unclear. Germline V CDR1 and CDR2: SGHRS, YFSETQ. The V gene lost 0 bases and the J gene lost 1 base, with 10 bases spanning the gap. There are 15 residues in the CDR3. CDR3 protein: CASSLGSSFNYGYTF. The DNA for the CDR3 is TGCGCCAGCAGCTTGGGTAGCAGCTTTAACTATGGCTACACCTTC.

V and J are TRBV6-6 and TRBJ2-3, with 8 bases fitting TRBD2. The V gene's germline CDR1 is MNHNY and CDR2 SVGAGI (reference sequence). V lost 9 bases to trimming and J lost 4 bases; unmatched junction nucleotides: 9. This CDR3 contains 14 residues. The CDR3 is CASHRGGNPDTQYF. DNA for the CDR3: TGTGCCAGTCACCGGGGGGGCAACCCAGATACGCAGTATTTT.

The chain joins TRBV12-3 or TRBV12-4 to TRBJ1-5, with a possible D match to TRBD1 (5 bases). This CDR3 is 13 amino acids long. V was cut by 0 bases and J by 13 bases, with 13 bases left in between. DNA of the CDR3: TGTGCCAGCAGTTTAGCCCTAGGGGCGCGACAGCATTTT. This translates into CASSLALGARQHF.

The CDR3 region is CASSLFTRGEAFF. The CDR3 coding sequence is TGTGCCAGCAGTTTATTTACACGGGGGGAAGCTTTCTTT. The chain employs TRBV27 and TRBJ1-1; possible D gene TRBD1, 5 bases. The CDR3 covers 13 residues. With 1 base removed from V and 8 bases from J, the gap between germline ends came to 11 bases. Germline values: CDR1 MNHEY, CDR2 SMNVEV (reference sequence).

The CDR3 loop is CASREGQETQYF. In DNA form, the CDR3 reads TGCGCCAGCAGGGAGGGACAAGAGACCCAGTACTTC. V usage is TRBV5-1 and J usage is TRBJ2-5, with D tentatively TRBD2 (6 bases). CDR1 is SGHRS and CDR2 is YFSETQ in the germline V gene. CDR3 length: 12 residues. V was clipped by 5 bases and J by 2 bases, with 7 bases between them.

V gene TRBV7-9 combines with J gene TRBJ2-7; tentative D call: TRBD1 (6 bases). The V end lost 6 bases, the J end lost 3 bases, and 21 bases lay between the germline ends. CDR1 is SEHNR, CDR2 FQNEAQ, per germline (reference sequence). The CDR3 consists of 16 residues. CDR3 nucleotide sequence: TGTGCCAGCAGAATGGACGGCGCAGGGGCCATCTACGAGCAGTACTTC. It codes for CASRMDGAGAIYEQYF. The full variable domain, rest sourced from reference TRBV7-9 and TRBJ2-7, is DTGVSQNPRHKITKRGQNVTFRCDPISEHNRLYWYRQTLGQGPEFLTYFQNEAQLEKSRLLSDRFSAERPKGSFSTLEIQRTEQGDSAMYLCASRMDGAGAIYEQYFGPGTRLTVT.

This clone occurred a few times. This sequence joins TRBV19 and TRBJ2-1; TRBD2 agrees at 7 bases. This CDR3 region has 17 residues. CDR1 and CDR2 (germline): LNHDA, SQIVND (reference sequence). The junction had 11 bases not matched to a gene; V was cut back by 3 bases and J by 3 bases. CDR3 in amino acids: CASSIQSGGGSYNEQFF. CDR3 nucleotide sequence: TGTGCCAGTAGTATCCAATCGGGCGGCGGGAGCTACAATGAGCAGTTCTTC.

The chain recombines TRBV28 with TRBJ2-7, with 7 nucleotides matching TRBD2. This CDR3 has 16 amino acids. The V and J ends lost 8 bases and 3 bases, in that order; junction bases with no gene match: 16. Germline CDR1 and CDR2: MDHEN and SYDVKM. CDR3 sequence: CASFSFSGTTNYEQYF. Here the CDR3 DNA reads TGTGCCAGCTTCAGTTTCTCAGGGACTACCAACTACGAGCAGTACTTC.

The chain carries TRBV18 and TRBJ2-4; tentative D call: TRBD1 (6 bases). This CDR3 comprises 16 residues. CDR1 is KGHSH and CDR2 is LQKENI in the germline V gene. Trimming cost V 3 bases and J 1 base, with 13 bases left between them. The CDR3 DNA reads TGTGCCAGCTCACCCCTTACAGGGTCCGCCAAAAACATTCAGTACTTC. Translation gives CASSPLTGSAKNIQYF.

The J gene is TRBJ2-1, the V gene TRBV10-1; the D is unclear. The CDR3 extends over 13 amino acids. Germline V gene data show CDR1 as WNHNN and CDR2 as SYGVQD (reference sequence). Trimming pared 4 bases from V and 4 bases from J, leaving 8 bases between. CDR3 nucleotide sequence: TGCGCCAGCAGTGGTGAGGAATACAATGAGCAGTTCTTC. Protein: CASSGEEYNEQFF.

The gene calls are TRBV30 and TRBJ1-2, with D tentatively TRBD1 (5 bases). The V gene's germline CDR1 is GTSNPN and CDR2 SVGIG (reference sequence). The CDR3 covers 12 residues. Deletions cut 2 bases from V and 6 bases from J, with 10 bases between. CDR3 in DNA: TGTGCCTGGAGTCCCACGGGGGATGGCTACACCTTC. This sequence encodes CAWSPTGDGYTF.

The V and J genes are TRBV19 and TRBJ2-1; 11 nucleotides line up with TRBD1. CDR3 length: 14 amino acids. The germline V gene encodes CDR1 LNHDA and CDR2 SQIVND (reference sequence). Losses at the gene ends were 8 bases for V and 8 bases for J; bases not matched to a gene: 8. This CDR3 is CASHGTGGFDEQFF. In DNA, the CDR3 is TGTGCCAGTCACGGGACAGGGGGTTTTGATGAGCAGTTCTTC. The full variable domain, completed using reference TRBV19 and TRBJ2-1, is DGGITQSPKYLFRKEGQNVTLSCEQNLNHDAMYWYRQDPGQGLRLIYYSQIVNDFQKGDIAEGYSVSREKKESFPLTVTSAQKNPTAFYLCASHGTGGFDEQFFGPGTRLTVL.